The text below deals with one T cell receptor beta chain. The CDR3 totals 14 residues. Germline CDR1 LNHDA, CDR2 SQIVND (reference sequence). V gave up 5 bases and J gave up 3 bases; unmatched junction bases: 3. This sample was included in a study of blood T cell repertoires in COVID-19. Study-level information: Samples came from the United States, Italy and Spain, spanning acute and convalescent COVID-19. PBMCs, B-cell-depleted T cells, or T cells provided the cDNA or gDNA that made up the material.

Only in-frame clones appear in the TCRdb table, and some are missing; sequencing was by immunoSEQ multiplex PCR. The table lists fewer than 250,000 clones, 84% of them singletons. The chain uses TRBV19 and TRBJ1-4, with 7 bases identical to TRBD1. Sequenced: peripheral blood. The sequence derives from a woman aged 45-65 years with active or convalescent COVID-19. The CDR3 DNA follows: TGTGCCAGTAGTGACAGGGCCTCTAATGAAAAACTGTTTTTT. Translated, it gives CASSDRASNEKLFF.